This T cell receptor beta chain was documented in a study of shared clonotypes between healthy human individuals. Unmatched junction bases numbered 11, after V lost 10 bases and J lost 8 bases. This CDR3 has 13 amino acids. CDR1 and CDR2 (germline): MNHNY, SVGAGI (reference sequence). Generated by immunoSEQ multiplex PCR, the TCRdb table keeps only in-frame clones and is missing some. Of about a million clones in the sample, roughly 75% were seen once. The chain employs TRBV6-6 and TRBJ1-1; 9 nucleotides line up with TRBD1. The specimen sequenced was memory CD4+ T cells sorted from blood. Subset described: CD45RA-negative fraction. This clonotype was obtained from a man aged 18-30 years in good health. CDR3 in amino acids: CATPGGQGQEAFF. In DNA form, the CDR3 reads TGTGCCACCCCAGGGGGACAGGGACAGGAAGCTTTCTTT.